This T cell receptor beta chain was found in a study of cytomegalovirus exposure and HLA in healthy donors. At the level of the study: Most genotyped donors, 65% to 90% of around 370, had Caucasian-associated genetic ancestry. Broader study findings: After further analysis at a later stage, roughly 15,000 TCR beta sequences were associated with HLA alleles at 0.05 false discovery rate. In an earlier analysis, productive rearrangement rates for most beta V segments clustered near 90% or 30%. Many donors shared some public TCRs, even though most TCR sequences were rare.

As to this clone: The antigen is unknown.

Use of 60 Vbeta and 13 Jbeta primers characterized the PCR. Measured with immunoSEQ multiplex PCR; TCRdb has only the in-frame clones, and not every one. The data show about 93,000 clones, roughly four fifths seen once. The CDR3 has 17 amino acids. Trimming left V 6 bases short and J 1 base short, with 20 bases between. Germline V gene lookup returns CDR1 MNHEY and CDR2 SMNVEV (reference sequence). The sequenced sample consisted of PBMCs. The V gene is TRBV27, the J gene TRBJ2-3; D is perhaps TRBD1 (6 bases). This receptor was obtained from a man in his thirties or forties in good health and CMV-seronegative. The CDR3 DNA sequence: TGTGCCAGCAGGGAGACGGACCCCAGGGGAGGCACAGATACGCAGTATTTT. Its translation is CASRETDPRGGTDTQYF.